Below, 17 T cell receptor beta chains from the same sample are listed, as sequenced in a study of coeliac disease. The data were produced by immunoSEQ multiplex PCR, yet TCRdb's version contains in-frame clones alone and is incomplete. The sample holds about 9,400 clones, roughly 67% seen once. The sequenced material came from lamina propria lymphocytes from the gut. The receptors were gathered from a woman between 55 and 75 years old with celiac disease.

There are a few counts of this clone. This chain connects TRBV7-2 to TRBJ2-7; D remains unclear. This CDR3 comprises 11 residues. Germline V gives CDR1 SGHTA, CDR2 FQGNSA. Trimming took off 5 bases at V and 6 bases at J, with 8 bases between the two ends. CDR3 protein: CASSHPGEQYF. CDR3 DNA sequence: TGTGCCAGCAGCCATCCGGGCGAGCAGTACTTC. Supplemented by reference TRBV7-2 and TRBJ2-7, the full variable domain reads GAGVSQSPSNKVTEKGKDVELRCDPISGHTALYWYRQSLGQGLEFLIYFQGNSAPDKSGLPSDRFSAERTGGSVSTLTIQRTQQEDSAVYLCASSHPGEQYFGPGTRLTVT.

The chain uses TRBV2 and TRBJ1-1; 8 nucleotides line up with TRBD1. Looked up from germline, CDR1 is SNHLY and CDR2 is FYNNEI. Trimming at V came to 6 bases and at J to 0 bases, leaving 6 bases not matched to a gene. This CDR3 contains 15 residues. The CDR3 bases are TGTGCCAGCAGCAAGGACAGGGTCATGAACACTGAAGCTTTCTTT. It yields the protein CASSKDRVMNTEAFF.

V gene TRBV5-6 combines with J gene TRBJ2-3; 9 bases line up with TRBD1. The CDR3 is 17 amino acids. In germline, CDR1 is SGHDT, CDR2 YYEEEE. The junction had 11 bases not matched to a gene; V was cut back by 1 base and J by 5 bases. DNA for the CDR3: TGTGCCAGCAGCTTGTGGGACAGGGTTTGGTGGAGAGATACGCAGTATTTT. It yields the protein CASSLWDRVWWRDTQYF.

The V and J genes are TRBV12-5 and TRBJ2-1, with 8 positions matching TRBD1. The ends lost 5 bases at V and 4 bases at J; junction bases unmatched: 4. The CDR3 contains 14 residues. Germline assignment: CDR1 LGHNT and CDR2 FRNRAP. Here the CDR3 reads CASGGGTGYNEQFF. The CDR3 coding sequence is TGTGCTAGTGGTGGGGGGACAGGATACAATGAGCAGTTCTTC.

This clone was seen more than once but under ten times. This sequence joins TRBV2 and TRBJ2-5; D may be TRBD2 (6 bases). The CDR3 sequence is 17 residues long. The V and J ends lost 6 bases and 7 bases respectively, with 27 bases between them. Per the germline V gene, CDR1 is SNHLY and CDR2 is FYNNEI. The CDR3 DNA sequence: TGTGCCAGCAGCTTCCGGCCGGGGACTTCGGCCGCCGGGACCCAGTACTTC. Translated, it gives CASSFRPGTSAAGTQYF.

The chain has TRBV5-1 and TRBJ2-7; TRBD2 matches at 7 bases. Losses at the gene ends were 4 bases for V and 3 bases for J; bases not matched to a gene: 7. This CDR3 has 14 amino acids. Per germline, CDR1 SGHRS and CDR2 YFSETQ. The CDR3 spells CASSESGTHYEQYF. Written as DNA, the CDR3 is TGCGCCAGCAGCGAAAGCGGGACCCACTACGAGCAGTACTTC.

The rearrangement uses TRBV7-2 and TRBJ2-7, with 8 nucleotides matching TRBD2. Germline trimming cut 5 bases from V and 4 bases from J; bases unmatched to any gene: 19. Germline V gives CDR1 SGHTA, CDR2 FQGNSA. This CDR3 has 18 residues. The CDR3 reads CASSPRGGGAGGSYEQYF. As DNA, the CDR3 is TGTGCCAGCAGCCCCCGCGGGGGAGGCGCGGGGGGCTCATACGAGCAGTACTTC. Full variable domain (outside the CDR3, taken from reference TRBV7-2 and TRBJ2-7): GAGVSQSPSNKVTEKGKDVELRCDPISGHTALYWYRQSLGQGLEFLIYFQGNSAPDKSGLPSDRFSAERTGGSVSTLTIQRTQQEDSAVYLCASSPRGGGAGGSYEQYFGPGTRLTVT.

This clone was detected only a few times. The gene calls are TRBV10-1 and TRBJ2-7; 7 positions match TRBD1. The CDR3 has 13 amino acids. The germline V gene has CDR1 WNHNN and CDR2 SYGVQD (reference sequence). The junction had 8 bases not matched to a gene; V was cut back by 6 bases and J by 6 bases. The CDR3 region is CASSATRGSEQYF. Written as DNA, the CDR3 is TGCGCCAGCAGCGCTACCAGGGGGTCCGAGCAGTACTTC.

The V call is TRBV5-1, the J call TRBJ1-1; TRBD1 might be the D (6 bases). Trimming removed 0 bases at V and 5 bases at J, with 14 bases between. The CDR3 covers 15 residues. From germline, CDR1 is SGHRS and CDR2 YFSETQ. The CDR3 nucleotides are TGCGCCAGCAGCTTGGTAGCCCAGGGGAGAACTGAAGCTTTCTTT. Translation: CASSLVAQGRTEAFF.

CDR3: CASSYSSTDTQYF. CDR3 in DNA: TGTGCCAGCAGCTACTCTAGCACAGATACGCAGTATTTT. The genes are TRBV5-6 and TRBJ2-3; D is undetermined. The CDR3 extends over 13 amino acids. The germline CDR1 and CDR2 sequences are SGHDT and YYEEEE. The V end was cut by 3 bases, the J end by 0 bases, with 5 bases between.

This clone has only one observation. This chain connects TRBV27 to TRBJ1-3; D possibly corresponds to TRBD1 (5 bases). This CDR3 contains 14 residues. V lost 7 bases and J lost 3, with 13 bases in between. CDR1 MNHEY and CDR2 SMNVEV come from the germline V gene (reference sequence). Written as DNA, the CDR3 is TGTGCCAGCAAATCGCGGGGCCGTGGAAACACCATATATTTT. It yields the protein CASKSRGRGNTIYF.

The chain recombines TRBV6-1 with TRBJ2-3, with TRBD1 identical over 7 bases. The CDR3 consists of 14 residues. J lost 3 bases, V lost 5 bases, and 5 bases had no gene match. Germline CDR1 MNHNS, CDR2 SASEGT. CDR3 coding DNA: TGTGCCAGCAGTCAGGGGGTGAGGACAGATACGCAGTATTTT. This codes for CASSQGVRTDTQYF.

The chain has TRBV19 and TRBJ1-2, with D possibly matching TRBD1 (5 bases). V was shortened by 3 bases and J by 8 bases, with 22 bases between the two germline ends. CDR1 and CDR2 from the germline V gene are LNHDA and SQIVND (reference sequence). The CDR3 has 16 residues. The CDR3 loop reads CASSIGLGRFASGYTF. The CDR3 DNA reads TGTGCCAGTAGTATTGGTCTGGGGCGATTCGCGAGCGGCTACACCTTC. Full variable domain (remainder filled in from reference TRBV19 and TRBJ1-2): DGGITQSPKYLFRKEGQNVTLSCEQNLNHDAMYWYRQDPGQGLRLIYYSQIVNDFQKGDIAEGYSVSREKKESFPLTVTSAQKNPTAFYLCASSIGLGRFASGYTFGSGTRLTVV.

This chain uses TRBV28 with TRBJ2-2, with D perhaps matching TRBD2 (6 bases). Germline lookup yields CDR1 MDHEN and CDR2 SYDVKM. V lost 3 bases and J 1 base, leaving 6 bases between the germline ends. This CDR3 has 14 residues. The CDR3 region has the DNA TGTGCCAGCAGTTTGGAGGGGAACACCGGGGAGCTGTTTTTT. It specifies CASSLEGNTGELFF.

As for this clone: Germline and junction disagree at one end, which may indicate a read error. The chain carries TRBV7-2 and TRBJ1-1, with D possibly matching TRBD1 (5 bases). The CDR3 totals 8 residues. The germline V gene encodes CDR1 SGHTA and CDR2 FQGNSA. Here the CDR3 reads CASRQSLF. As DNA, the CDR3 is TGTGCCAGCCGACAGTCCCTCTTT. The whole variable domain, filled in from reference TRBV7-2 and TRBJ1-1, reads GAGVSQSPSNKVTEKGKDVELRCDPISGHTALYWYRQSLGQGLEFLIYFQGNSAPDKSGLPSDRFSAERTGGSVSTLTIQRTQQEDSAVYLCASRQSLFGQGTRLTVV.

The J gene is TRBJ1-6, the V gene TRBV19; D is unclear. V shed 5 bases and J shed 0 bases, with 11 bases lying between them. Germline CDR1 reads LNHDA; CDR2 reads SQIVND (reference sequence). The CDR3 is made up of 16 amino acids. CDR3 residues: CASSPFGSSYNSPLHF. The CDR3 nucleotides read TGTGCCAGTAGTCCCTTCGGGAGCTCCTATAATTCACCCCTCCACTTT.

The V and J genes are TRBV18 and TRBJ1-1; D is undetermined. CDR1 is KGHSH, CDR2 LQKENI, per germline. V was cut by 2 bases and J by 3 bases, with 7 bases left in between. The CDR3 has 13 amino acids. The chain's CDR3 is CASSPVRDTEAFF. The CDR3 DNA follows: TGTGCCAGCTCACCAGTGAGGGACACTGAAGCTTTCTTT.